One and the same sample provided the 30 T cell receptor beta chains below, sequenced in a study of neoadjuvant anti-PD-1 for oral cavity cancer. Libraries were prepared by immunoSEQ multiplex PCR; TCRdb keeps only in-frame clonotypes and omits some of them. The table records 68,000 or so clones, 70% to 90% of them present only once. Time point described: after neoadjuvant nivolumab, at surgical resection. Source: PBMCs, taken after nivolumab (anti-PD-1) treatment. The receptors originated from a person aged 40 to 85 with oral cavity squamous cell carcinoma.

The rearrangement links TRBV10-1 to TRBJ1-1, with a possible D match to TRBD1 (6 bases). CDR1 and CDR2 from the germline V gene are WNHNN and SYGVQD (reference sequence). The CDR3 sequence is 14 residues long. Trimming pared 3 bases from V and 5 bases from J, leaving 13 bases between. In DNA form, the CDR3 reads TGCGCCAGCAGTGATCAGGGGCTCCGAACTGAAGCTTTCTTT. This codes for CASSDQGLRTEAFF.

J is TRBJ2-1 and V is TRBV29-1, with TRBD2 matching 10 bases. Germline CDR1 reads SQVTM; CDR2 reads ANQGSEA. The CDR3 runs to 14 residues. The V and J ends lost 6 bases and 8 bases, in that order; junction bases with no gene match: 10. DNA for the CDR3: TGCAGCGTCAAGACTAGCGGGTTTGGCCATGAGCAGTTCTTC. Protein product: CSVKTSGFGHEQFF.

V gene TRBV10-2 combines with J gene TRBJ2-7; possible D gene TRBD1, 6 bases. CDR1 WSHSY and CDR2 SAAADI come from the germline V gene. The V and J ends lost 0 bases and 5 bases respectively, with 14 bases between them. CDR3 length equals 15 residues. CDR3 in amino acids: CASSESGARGDEQYF. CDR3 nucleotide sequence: TGCGCCAGCAGTGAGTCGGGGGCCCGAGGGGACGAGCAGTACTTC.

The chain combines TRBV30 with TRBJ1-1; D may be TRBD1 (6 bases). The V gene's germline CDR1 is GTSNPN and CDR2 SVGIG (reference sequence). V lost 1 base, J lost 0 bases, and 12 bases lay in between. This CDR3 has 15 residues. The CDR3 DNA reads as TGTGCCTGGAGTGCCCTTGGGACATTGAACACTGAAGCTTTCTTT. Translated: CAWSALGTLNTEAFF.

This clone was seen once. The DNA for the CDR3 is TGTGCCAGCACCTTATTTGACGGGGCCCAAGAGACCCAGTACTTC. Its protein is CASTLFDGAQETQYF. The genes are TRBV6-1 and TRBJ2-5, with D perhaps TRBD1 or TRBD2 (5 bases each). Germline lookup yields CDR1 MNHNS and CDR2 SASEGT. This CDR3 comprises 15 residues. V was clipped by 7 bases and J by 1 base, with 16 bases between them.

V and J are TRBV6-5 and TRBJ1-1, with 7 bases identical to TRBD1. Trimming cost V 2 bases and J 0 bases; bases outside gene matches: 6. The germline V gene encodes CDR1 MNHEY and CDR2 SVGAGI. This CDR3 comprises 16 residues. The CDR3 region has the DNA TGTGCCAGCAGTTACAGGTTGACAGGGTTGAACACTGAAGCTTTCTTT. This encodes CASSYRLTGLNTEAFF.

The CDR3 spells CASSTLERGGETQYF. As DNA, the CDR3 is TGTGCCAGCAGCACCCTGGAACGGGGGGGAGAGACCCAGTACTTC. The chain uses TRBV11-2 and TRBJ2-5; 8 bases match TRBD2. There are 15 residues in the CDR3. Per germline, CDR1 SGHAT and CDR2 FQNNGV. V shed 5 bases and J 4 bases; nucleotides not matched to a gene: 9. Supplemented by reference TRBV11-2 and TRBJ2-5, the full variable domain reads EAGVAQSPRYKIIEKRQSVAFWCNPISGHATLYWYQQILGQGPKLLIQFQNNGVVDDSQLPKDRFSAERLKGVDSTLKIQPAKLEDSAVYLCASSTLERGGETQYFGPGTRLLVL.

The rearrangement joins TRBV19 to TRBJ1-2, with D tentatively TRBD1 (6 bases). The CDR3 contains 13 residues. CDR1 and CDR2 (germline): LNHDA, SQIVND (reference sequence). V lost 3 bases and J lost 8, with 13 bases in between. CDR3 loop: CASSINRVHGYTF. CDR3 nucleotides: TGTGCCAGTAGTATCAACAGGGTCCACGGCTACACCTTC.

CDR3 bases: TGTGCCAGCAGCCACACAGGGGGCTCCTACGAGCAGTACTTC. This gives the protein CASSHTGGSYEQYF. The rearrangement links TRBV6-6 to TRBJ2-7, with 8 bases aligning to TRBD1. Looked up from germline, CDR1 is MNHNY and CDR2 is SVGAGI (reference sequence). With 6 bases clipped from V and 0 bases from J, the junction kept 4 bases outside the gene matches. The CDR3 is 14 amino acids.

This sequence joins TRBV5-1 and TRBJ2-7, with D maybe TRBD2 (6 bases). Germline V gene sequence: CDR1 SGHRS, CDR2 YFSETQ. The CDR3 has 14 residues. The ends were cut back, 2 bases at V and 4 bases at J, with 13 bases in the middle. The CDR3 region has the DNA TGCGCCAGCAGCTTTGGGGGGAGTGGGTACGAGCAGTACTTC. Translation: CASSFGGSGYEQYF.

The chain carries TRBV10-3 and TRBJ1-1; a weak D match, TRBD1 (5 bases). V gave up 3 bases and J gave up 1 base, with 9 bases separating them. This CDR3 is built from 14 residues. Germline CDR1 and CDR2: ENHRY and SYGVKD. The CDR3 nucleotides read TGTGCCATCAGTGATGGGGGGAAGAACACTGAAGCTTTCTTT. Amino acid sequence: CAISDGGKNTEAFF.

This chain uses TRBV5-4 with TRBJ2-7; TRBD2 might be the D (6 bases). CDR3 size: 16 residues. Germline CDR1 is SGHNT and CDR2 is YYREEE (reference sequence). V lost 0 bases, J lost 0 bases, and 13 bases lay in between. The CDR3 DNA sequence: TGTGCCAGCAGCTTGGCGAGGGGACTGAGCTCCTACGAGCAGTACTTC. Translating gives CASSLARGLSSYEQYF.

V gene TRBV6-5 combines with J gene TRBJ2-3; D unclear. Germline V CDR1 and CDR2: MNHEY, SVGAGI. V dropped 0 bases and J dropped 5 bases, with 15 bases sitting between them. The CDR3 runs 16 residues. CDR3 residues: CASSYSASLLGDTQYF. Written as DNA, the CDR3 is TGTGCCAGCAGTTACTCAGCTAGTCTGCTGGGAGATACGCAGTATTTT.

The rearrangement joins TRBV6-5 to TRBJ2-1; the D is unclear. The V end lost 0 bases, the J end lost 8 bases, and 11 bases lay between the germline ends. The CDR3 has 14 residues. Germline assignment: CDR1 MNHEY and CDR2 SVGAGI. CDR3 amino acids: CASSYSIDGDEQFF. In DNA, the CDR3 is TGTGCCAGCAGTTACTCGATCGACGGAGATGAGCAGTTCTTC.

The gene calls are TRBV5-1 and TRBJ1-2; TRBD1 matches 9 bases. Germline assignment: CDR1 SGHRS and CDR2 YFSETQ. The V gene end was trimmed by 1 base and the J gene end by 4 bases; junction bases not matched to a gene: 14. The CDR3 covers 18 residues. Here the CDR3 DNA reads TGCGCCAGCAGCTTGAGTGCCGAGACAGGGGGTTTCTCCTATGGCTACACCTTC. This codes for CASSLSAETGGFSYGYTF.

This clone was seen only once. The CDR3 spells CASSSLTAVIYGYTF. Written as DNA, the CDR3 is TGTGCCAGCAGCTCTCTGACGGCTGTGATCTATGGCTACACCTTC. The chain couples TRBV5-4 to TRBJ1-2; D not certain. The CDR3 runs to 15 residues. CDR1 and CDR2 (germline): SGHNT, YYREEE (reference sequence). Trimming took 3 bases from V and 4 from J, leaving 16 bases between them.

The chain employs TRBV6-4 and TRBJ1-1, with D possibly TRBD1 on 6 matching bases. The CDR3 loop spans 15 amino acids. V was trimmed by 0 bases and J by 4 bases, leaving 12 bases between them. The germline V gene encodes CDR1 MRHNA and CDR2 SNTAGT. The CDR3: CASSDSNGGATEAFF. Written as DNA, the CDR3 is TGTGCCAGCAGTGACTCTAACGGGGGGGCCACTGAAGCTTTCTTT.

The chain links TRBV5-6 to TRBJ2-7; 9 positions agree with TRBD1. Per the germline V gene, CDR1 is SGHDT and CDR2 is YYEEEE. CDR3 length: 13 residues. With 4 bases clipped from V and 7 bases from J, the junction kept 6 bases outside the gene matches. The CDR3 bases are TGTGCCAGCAGCCCCGGACAGGGGAGAGAGCAGTACTTC. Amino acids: CASSPGQGREQYF. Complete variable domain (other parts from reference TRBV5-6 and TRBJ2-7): DAGVTQSPTHLIKTRGQQVTLRCSPKSGHDTVSWYQQALGQGPQFIFQYYEEEERQRGNFPDRFSGHQFPNYSSELNVNALLLGDSALYLCASSPGQGREQYFGPGTRLTVT.

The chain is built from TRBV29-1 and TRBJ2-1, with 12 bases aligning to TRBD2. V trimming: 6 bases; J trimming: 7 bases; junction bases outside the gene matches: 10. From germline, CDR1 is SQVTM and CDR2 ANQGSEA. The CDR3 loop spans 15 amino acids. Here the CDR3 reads CSVARLAGDFNEQFF. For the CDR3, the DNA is TGCAGCGTCGCCAGACTAGCGGGAGATTTTAATGAGCAGTTCTTC.

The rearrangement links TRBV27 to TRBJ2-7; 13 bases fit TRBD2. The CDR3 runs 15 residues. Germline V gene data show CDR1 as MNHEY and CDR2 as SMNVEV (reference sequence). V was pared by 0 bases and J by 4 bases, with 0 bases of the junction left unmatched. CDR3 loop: CASSLSTSGRYEQYF. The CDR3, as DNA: TGTGCCAGCAGTTTATCGACTAGCGGGAGGTACGAGCAGTACTTC.

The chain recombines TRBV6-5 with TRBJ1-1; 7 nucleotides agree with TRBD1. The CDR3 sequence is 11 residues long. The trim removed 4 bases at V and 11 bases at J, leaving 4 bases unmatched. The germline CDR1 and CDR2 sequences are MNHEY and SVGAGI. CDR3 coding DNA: TGTGCCAGCAGTTCGGACAGGTCCGCTTTCTTT. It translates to CASSSDRSAFF.

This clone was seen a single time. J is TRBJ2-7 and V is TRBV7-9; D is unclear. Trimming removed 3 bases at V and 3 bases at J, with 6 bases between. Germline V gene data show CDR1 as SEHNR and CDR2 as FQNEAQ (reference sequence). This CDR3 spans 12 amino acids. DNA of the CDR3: TGTGCCAGCAGCTTGGTTCTCTACGAGCAGTACTTC. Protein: CASSLVLYEQYF.

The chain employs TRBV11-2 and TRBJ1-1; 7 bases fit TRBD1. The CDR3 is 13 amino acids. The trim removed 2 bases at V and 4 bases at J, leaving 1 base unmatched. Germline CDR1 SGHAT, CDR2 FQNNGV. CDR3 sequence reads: CASSLWDSTEAFF. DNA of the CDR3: TGTGCCAGCAGCTTATGGGACAGCACTGAAGCTTTCTTT.

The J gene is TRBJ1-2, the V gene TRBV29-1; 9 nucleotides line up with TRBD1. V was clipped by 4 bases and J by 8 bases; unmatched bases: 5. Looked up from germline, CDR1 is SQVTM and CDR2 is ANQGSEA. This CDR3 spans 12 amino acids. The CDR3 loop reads CSVGTGGWGYTF. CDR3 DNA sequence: TGCAGCGTTGGAACAGGGGGCTGGGGCTACACCTTC.

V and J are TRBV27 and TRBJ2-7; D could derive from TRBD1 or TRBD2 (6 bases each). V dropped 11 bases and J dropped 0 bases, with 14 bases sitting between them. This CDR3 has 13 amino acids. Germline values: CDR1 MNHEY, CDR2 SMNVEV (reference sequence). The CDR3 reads CAARRGSSYEQYF. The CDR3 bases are TGTGCCGCCAGGAGGGGGAGCTCCTACGAGCAGTACTTC.

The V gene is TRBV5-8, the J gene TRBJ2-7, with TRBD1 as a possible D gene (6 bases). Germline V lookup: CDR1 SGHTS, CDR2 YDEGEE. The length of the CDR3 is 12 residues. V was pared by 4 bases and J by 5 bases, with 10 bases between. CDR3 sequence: CASSRQVNEQYF. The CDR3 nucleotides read TGTGCCAGCAGCCGACAGGTAAACGAGCAGTACTTC.

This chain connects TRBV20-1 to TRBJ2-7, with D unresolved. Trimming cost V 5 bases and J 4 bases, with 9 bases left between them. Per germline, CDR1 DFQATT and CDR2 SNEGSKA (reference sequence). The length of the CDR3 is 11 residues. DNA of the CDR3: TGCAGTGCTGCCGAACGGTACGAGCAGTACTTC. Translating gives CSAAERYEQYF.

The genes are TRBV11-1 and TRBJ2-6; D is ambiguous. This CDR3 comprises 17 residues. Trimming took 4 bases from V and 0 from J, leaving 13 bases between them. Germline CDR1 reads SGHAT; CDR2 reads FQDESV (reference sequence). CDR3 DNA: TGTGCCAGCAGCTCGCGGACGGTCAGCTCTGGGGCCAACGTCCTGACTTTC. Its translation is CASSSRTVSSGANVLTF.

DNA for the CDR3: TGTGCCAGCAGCGTGATGGACAGGGGAGCCGAGCAGTACTTC. Its translation: CASSVMDRGAEQYF. The chain has TRBV9 and TRBJ2-7, with TRBD1 matching over 9 bases. The length of the CDR3 is 14 residues. The germline CDR1 and CDR2 sequences are SGDLS and YYNGEE. V was pared by 2 bases and J by 6 bases, with 6 bases of the junction left unmatched.

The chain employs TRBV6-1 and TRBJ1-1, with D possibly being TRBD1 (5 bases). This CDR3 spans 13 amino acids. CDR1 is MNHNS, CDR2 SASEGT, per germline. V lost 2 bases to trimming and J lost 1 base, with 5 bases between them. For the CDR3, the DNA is TGTGCCAGCAGTGAAAGGGGGAACACTGAAGCTTTCTTT. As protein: CASSERGNTEAFF.